The 22 T cell receptor beta chains in this list originate from one sample, sequenced in a study of kidney transplant recipient with SARS-CoV-2 infection. One entry per CDR3 protein results from TCRdb running MiXCR on the reads. Among approximately 240,000 distinct CDR3 sequences listed, 25% to 35% were seen once. The specimen was a blood sample, collected at baseline and between days 110 and 120 from a kidney transplant recipient. The source is a male patient between 25 and 39 years old who had COVID-19 and was a kidney transplant recipient. T cells may partly derive from the graft donor.

The V call is TRBV15, the J call TRBJ2-3; D ambiguous. The J call may not be correct, given that the DNA end is closer to TRBJ1-5. The V gene's germline CDR1 is LNHNV and CDR2 YYDKDF (reference sequence). CDR3 size: 15 residues. The CDR3 DNA reads TGTGCCACCAGCCCTCGGGAGTCAGGCACAGATACGCAGCATTTT. Translated, it gives CATSPRESGTDTQHF.

This clonotype showed up many times. The chain uses TRBV7-2 and TRBJ2-6; TRBD2 might be the D (6 bases). The CDR3 has 18 amino acids. Germline-derived CDR1 and CDR2 are SGHTA and FQGNSA. Trimming took off 5 bases at V and 3 bases at J, with 20 bases between the two ends. The CDR3 coding sequence is TGTGCCAGCAGCCCGAACTTTGGGGGAGGTGGTGGGGCCAACGTCCTGACTTTC. This translates into CASSPNFGGGGGANVLTF.

Remarks on this clonotype: A much larger clone differs from this one at a single base, so this may be a read error. The chain employs TRBV7-9 and TRBJ1-1; 7 nucleotides agree with TRBD1. Germline loops: CDR1 SEHNR, CDR2 FQNEAQ (reference sequence). This CDR3 is built from 14 residues. The V and J ends lost 7 bases and 1 base, in that order; junction bases with no gene match: 6. The CDR3 loop is CASNGGQANTEAFF. The CDR3 DNA sequence: TGTGCCAGCAACGGAGGACAGGCGAACACTGAAGCTTTCTTT. Together with reference TRBV7-9 and TRBJ1-1, the CDR3 gives the full variable domain: DTGVSQNPRHKITKRGQNVTFRCDPISEHNRLYWYRQTLGQGPEFLTYFQNEAQLEKSRLLSDRFSAERPKGSFSTLEIQRTEQGDSAMYLCASNGGQANTEAFFGQGTRLTVV.

A single count supports this clonotype. This may be a read error: a much more frequent sequence differs by one nucleotide. The genes are TRBV6-6 and TRBJ1-2, with D perhaps matching TRBD1 (6 bases). Germline CDR1 MNHNY, CDR2 SVGAGI (reference sequence). CDR3 length equals 15 residues. V lost 7 bases and J lost 4, with 19 bases in between. CDR3 sequence reads: CASNFSDSSIYGYTF. DNA for the CDR3: TGTGCCAGCAATTTTTCGGACAGCTCGATCTATGGCTACACCTTC.

This clonotype has a count of ten or more. The V gene is TRBV6-5, the J gene TRBJ1-5, with D unresolved. The V and J ends lost 6 bases and 1 base respectively, with 4 bases between them. The CDR3 extends over 12 amino acids. Germline CDR1 reads MNHEY; CDR2 reads SVGAGI. Written as DNA, the CDR3 is TGTGCCAGCAGGGACAGCAATCAGCCCCAGCATTTT. Translating it yields CASRDSNQPQHF.

This clonotype was observed once. Germline is not matched at one junction end, which may reflect a read error. V and J are TRBV3-1 and TRBJ2-2; a weak D match, TRBD2 (6 bases). CDR1 and CDR2 from the germline V gene are LGHDT and YNNKEL (reference sequence). The CDR3 runs to 18 residues. CDR3 sequence: CASSKGCPISGLTGGLFF. The CDR3, as DNA: TGTGCCAGCAGCAAGGGGTGTCCCATTTCAGGCTTGACCGGGGGGCTGTTTTTT.

This clonotype was seen ten or more times. This chain links TRBV6-2 or TRBV6-3 with TRBJ1-2; D is possibly TRBD1 (5 bases). CDR1 and CDR2 from the germline V gene are MNHEY and SVGEGT. V gave up 1 base and J gave up 6 bases, with 9 bases separating them. This CDR3 is 13 amino acids long. The CDR3 loop is CASSYWGNNGYTF. In DNA form, the CDR3 reads TGTGCCAGCAGTTACTGGGGGAACAATGGCTACACCTTC.

A remark on this clonotype: A read error is possible here, since a much larger clone lies one base away. The chain couples TRBV5-4 to TRBJ2-1; 12 bases fit TRBD2. The CDR3 extends over 14 amino acids. Per germline, CDR1 SGHNT and CDR2 YYREEE (reference sequence). The ends lost 7 bases at V and 8 bases at J; junction bases unmatched: 7. CDR3 region: CASGPGLAGYEQFF. CDR3 DNA: TGTGCCAGCGGACCCGGACTAGCGGGGTATGAGCAGTTCTTC.

About this clonotype itself: Just one base apart from a much larger clone, this may be a read error. V and J are TRBV3-1 and TRBJ2-2; D assignment may be TRBD1 or TRBD2 (7 bases each). The CDR3 totals 15 residues. Germline values: CDR1 LGHDT, CDR2 YNNKEL (reference sequence). The CDR3 region is CASSQARGGTGELLF. In DNA form, the CDR3 reads TGTGCCAGCAGCCAAGCCAGGGGGGGAACCGGGGAGCTGCTTTTT.

By sample fraction, this clonotype is medium-sized. This chain joins TRBV28 and TRBJ1-5; D is undetermined. Germline loops: CDR1 MDHEN, CDR2 SYDVKM. CDR3 length: 15 amino acids. Trimming pared 6 bases from V and 5 bases from J, leaving 17 bases between. CDR3 nucleotides: TGTGCCAGCAGATGGACCTTGGCGCCGGATCAGCCCCAGCATTTT. Amino acid sequence: CASRWTLAPDQPQHF.

There are a few counts of this clonotype. The CDR3 spells CASDPDVSRKTYGYTF. The CDR3 DNA reads TGTGCCAGCGATCCCGATGTCTCGCGAAAGACCTATGGCTACACCTTC. This rearrangement joins TRBV5-5 to TRBJ1-2; no reliable D call. The CDR3 runs to 16 residues. V gave up 7 bases and J gave up 4 bases, with 23 bases separating them. Germline V gene data show CDR1 as SGHKS and CDR2 as YYEKEE (reference sequence).

The sample holds many counts of this clonotype. The CDR3 nucleotides read TGTGCTAGTGGTCCGCGTCATTTGCAGGGAAAGACCTATGGCTACACCTTC. Its protein product is CASGPRHLQGKTYGYTF. This sequence joins TRBV12-5 and TRBJ1-2, with D possibly TRBD1 on 5 matching bases. Germline-derived CDR1 and CDR2 are LGHNT and FRNRAP. Trimming left V 5 bases short and J 4 bases short, with 23 bases between. CDR3 length: 17 amino acids. The full variable domain, completed using reference TRBV12-5 and TRBJ1-2, is DARVTQTPRHKVTEMGQEVTMRCQPILGHNTVFWYRQTMMQGLELLAYFRNRAPLDDSGMPKDRFSAEMPDATLATLKIQPSEPRDSAVYFCASGPRHLQGKTYGYTFGSGTRLTVV.

Concerning this clonotype itself: This may stem from a read error, because a much larger clone lies one nucleotide away. The genes are TRBV6-6 and TRBJ1-2; D gene unclear. CDR1 is MNHNY and CDR2 is SVGAGI in the germline V gene (reference sequence). The length of the CDR3 is 17 residues. V lost 4 bases and J 4 bases, leaving 22 bases between the germline ends. The CDR3 here is CASSFTRDGRRTYGYTF. The DNA of the CDR3 is TGTGCCAGCAGTTTCACTAGAGATGGGAGAAGGACCTATGGCTACACCTTC.

This clonotype was counted a few times. This could be a read error, since a much larger clone is one nucleotide away. CDR3 nucleotides: TGTGCCACCAGCAAGAGGTTAGGGAGGTGGGCTAATGAAAAACTGTTTTTT. Its protein product is CATSKRLGRWANEKLFF. This chain joins TRBV15 and TRBJ1-4; D is unclear. The germline V gene encodes CDR1 LNHNV and CDR2 YYDKDF (reference sequence). This CDR3 is 17 amino acids long. V was pared by 4 bases and J by 3 bases, with 18 bases between.

Notes on this clonotype: A read error may explain this, as a much larger clone is one base away. The chain combines TRBV5-1 with TRBJ1-2; 7 positions agree with TRBD1. This CDR3 is built from 15 residues. Germline V lookup: CDR1 SGHRS, CDR2 YFSETQ. CDR3 protein: CAGSLGDRETGGYTF. The CDR3 nucleotides read TGCGCCGGCAGCTTGGGTGACAGGGAGACTGGTGGCTACACCTTC.

As concerns this clonotype: One end of the junction is discordant with germline, which a read error may explain. The V gene is TRBV7-1, the J gene TRBJ1-2; D remains unclear. TRBV7-1 is noted as an ORF with a role that remains uncertain. The CDR3 covers 17 residues. CDR3 coding DNA: TGTGCCAGCAGCGATGGCGGTCACGAGGGAAAGACCTATGGCTGCACCTTC. This codes for CASSDGGHEGKTYGCTF.

This clonotype was counted only a few times. This chain connects TRBV6-8 to TRBJ2-1, with D unresolved. In germline, CDR1 is MNHGY, CDR2 SAAAGT. Trimming took off 8 bases at V and 4 bases at J, with 9 bases between the two ends. This CDR3 has 12 amino acids. In DNA, the CDR3 is TGTGCCAGCCGGACCCTTTACAATGAGCAGTTCTTC. Encoded protein: CASRTLYNEQFF.

This clonotype was seen repeatedly, ten times or more. This sequence joins TRBV9 and TRBJ1-5, with 7 bases lining up with TRBD1. The CDR3 consists of 15 residues. CDR1 is SGDLS, CDR2 YYNGEE, per germline. J was trimmed by 2 bases and V by 4 bases; bases with no gene match: 6. The DNA for the CDR3 is TGTGCCAGCAGCCAGGGAGGGGGCGGCAATCAGCCCCAGCATTTT. Its protein product is CASSQGGGGNQPQHF. Full variable domain (missing parts from reference TRBV9 and TRBJ1-5): DSGVTQTPKHLITATGQRVTLRCSPRSGDLSVYWYQQSLDQGLQFLIQYYNGEERAKGNILERFSAQQFPDLHSELNLSSLELGDSALYFCASSQGGGGNQPQHFGDGTRLSIL.

On this clonotype itself: This clone may be a read error of a much larger clone one base away. V and J are TRBV18 and TRBJ2-7; D not resolved. V was shortened by 3 bases and J by 3 bases, with 9 bases between the two germline ends. Germline-derived CDR1 and CDR2 are KGHSH and LQKENI. CDR3 length: 13 amino acids. The CDR3 nucleotides read TGTGCCAGCTCACCCGTTCCAGACTACGAGCAGTACTTC. This codes for CASSPVPDYEQYF.

There are many counts of this clonotype. The chain employs TRBV20-1 and TRBJ1-2; D gene uncertain. Per germline, CDR1 DFQATT and CDR2 SNEGSKA (reference sequence). This CDR3 is 13 amino acids long. V was trimmed by 3 bases and J by 5 bases, leaving 13 bases between them. The chain's CDR3 is CSASDAKVYGYTF. CDR3 bases: TGCAGTGCTAGTGACGCAAAAGTTTATGGCTACACCTTC.

There are many counts of this clonotype. The V call is TRBV7-7, the J call TRBJ1-2; D gene unclear. Germline V CDR1 and CDR2: SSHAT, FNYEAQ (reference sequence). Deletions cut 3 bases from V and 4 bases from J, with 21 bases between. The CDR3 loop spans 17 amino acids. This chain's CDR3 is CASSFHYKCRKTYGYTF. CDR3 sequence (DNA): TGTGCCAGCAGCTTTCATTATAAGTGCCGAAAGACCTATGGCTACACCTTC.

In this sample, this clonotype turned up many times. The V call is TRBV12-3 or TRBV12-4, the J call TRBJ1-2, with D uncertain. This CDR3 is built from 17 residues. V dropped 5 bases and J dropped 4 bases, with 23 bases sitting between them. CDR3 bases: TGTGCCAGCAGTCATCTTGGCACAGCAGGAAAGACCTATGGCTACACCTTC. As protein: CASSHLGTAGKTYGYTF.